What follows are 5 T cell receptor beta chains derived from one specimen sequenced in a study of T cell changes during pregnancy in multiple sclerosis. Assay: immunoSEQ multiplex PCR; the TCRdb copy retains only in-frame clones and omits some. The data show tens of thousands of clones, around nine tenths seen once. Source: CD4+ T cells from peripheral blood mononuclear cells, taken in the third trimester of pregnancy. Receptor source: a female donor in good health, enrolled as a control in a pregnancy study.

This clone was detected only once. The rearrangement joins TRBV19 to TRBJ1-4; D uncertain. The CDR3 sequence is 12 residues long. Trimming shortened V by 5 bases and J by 8 bases, and 9 bases separated the two germline ends. Per germline, CDR1 LNHDA and CDR2 SQIVND (reference sequence). The CDR3 reads CASSARQEKLFF. DNA of the CDR3: TGTGCCAGTAGTGCAAGACAAGAAAAACTGTTTTTT.

This chain links TRBV11-1 with TRBJ2-3, with D possibly matching TRBD2 (8 bases). The CDR3 has 15 residues. Germline V CDR1 and CDR2: SGHAT, FQDESV (reference sequence). Trimming left V 5 bases short and J 2 bases short, with 14 bases between. The CDR3 sequence is CASSAGGQVTDTQYF. CDR3 coding DNA: TGTGCCAGCAGCGCGGGAGGACAGGTCACAGATACGCAGTATTTT.

This chain joins TRBV6-6 and TRBJ1-2; 11 bases align to TRBD1. Looked up from germline, CDR1 is MNHNY and CDR2 is SVGAGI (reference sequence). The CDR3 totals 15 residues. The V segment lost 5 bases and the J segment 4 bases; nucleotides outside the gene matches: 6. The CDR3 reads CASSQGGQGVYGYTF. CDR3 DNA: TGTGCCAGCAGTCAGGGGGGACAGGGGGTCTATGGCTACACCTTC.

The chain uses TRBV7-3 and TRBJ1-2, with 8 bases fitting TRBD1. The CDR3 runs 14 residues. Per the germline V gene, CDR1 is SGHTA and CDR2 is FQGTGA. V trimming: 5 bases; J trimming: 8 bases; junction bases outside the gene matches: 10. The CDR3 DNA reads as TGTGCCAGCAGCCCCGACAGGGGCCTCGGGGGCTACACCTTC. Translating it yields CASSPDRGLGGYTF.

V usage is TRBV7-9 and J usage is TRBJ2-5, with a weak D call TRBD2 (5 bases). V lost 2 bases to trimming and J lost 3 bases, with 16 bases between them. Germline V gene lookup returns CDR1 SEHNR and CDR2 FQNEAQ (reference sequence). The CDR3 covers 16 residues. In DNA form, the CDR3 reads TGTGCCAGCAGCTTAACCCTTCTGAGGGAGAAAGAGACCCAGTACTTC. This codes for CASSLTLLREKETQYF.